These 11 T cell receptor beta chains were all obtained from the same sample, sequenced in a study of regulatory T cells in long-lasting Graves disease. As to time point: newly diagnosed GD, antithyroid drugs for less than 3 months. Isolated PBMC RNA provided the starting material for the TCR library. With iRepertoire HTBI primers and Arm-PCR of CDR3 regions, TCR beta libraries were built. TCRdb processed the multiplex PCR reads anew with MiXCR; each CDR3 protein has one entry. Of hundreds of thousands of distinct CDR3 sequences listed, roughly 15% are singletons. These same data were also listed under a study on T cells in Graves' hyperthyroidism and ophthalmopathy.

The sequences come from peripheral blood mononuclear cells (PBMCs), collected at new diagnosis, from a patient treated with antithyroid drugs. Every receptor here comes from a woman aged 30 to 39 with Graves disease.

The V gene is TRBV20-1, the J gene TRBJ1-1; D might be TRBD1 (6 bases). The CDR3 runs 18 residues. From germline, CDR1 is DFQATT and CDR2 SNEGSKA (reference sequence). V was pared by 5 bases and J by 7 bases, with 32 bases between. The CDR3, as DNA: TGCAGTGCTCGCGTAGCTCAACAGGGCAAAGGCCAGCCTATTGAAGCTTTCTTT. The encoded protein is CSARVAQQGKGQPIEAFF.

The chain carries TRBV20-1 and TRBJ1-1; no clear D gene. The CDR3 is made up of 13 amino acids. The germline gives CDR1 DFQATT, CDR2 SNEGSKA (reference sequence). Trimming pared 1 base from V and 5 bases from J, leaving 11 bases between. This chain's CDR3 is CSARGAERTEAFF. The CDR3 DNA follows: TGCAGTGCTAGAGGGGCTGAGCGGACTGAAGCTTTCTTT.

The table lists this clonotype with a few counts. V gene TRBV20-1 combines with J gene TRBJ2-7; D is tentatively TRBD1 or TRBD2 (5 bases each). V shed 5 bases and J shed 6 bases, with 17 bases lying between them. This CDR3 is built from 13 residues. Germline lookup yields CDR1 DFQATT and CDR2 SNEGSKA (reference sequence). The CDR3 sequence: CSADVGPLTEQYF. The DNA of the CDR3 is TGCAGTGCTGATGTGGGACCCTTGACCGAGCAGTACTTC.

This clonotype came up many times. The chain couples TRBV20-1 to TRBJ2-7; unclear D gene. Per germline, CDR1 DFQATT and CDR2 SNEGSKA (reference sequence). V shed 3 bases and J shed 3 bases, with 9 bases lying between them. CDR3 length: 12 amino acids. The CDR3 bases are TGCAGTGCTAGTAGAGGAGTCTACGAGCAGTACTTC. Its translation is CSASRGVYEQYF.

This clonotype has only a few counts. The V gene is TRBV24-1, the J gene TRBJ2-3, with 7 bases fitting TRBD1. Trimming removed 8 bases from V and 2 bases from J; junction bases left unmatched: 6. The CDR3 has 14 residues. Germline CDR1 is KGHDR and CDR2 is SFDVKD. The CDR3 sequence is CATNPGGATDTQYF. The CDR3 bases are TGTGCCACCAATCCAGGGGGAGCCACAGATACGCAGTATTTT.

The chain recombines TRBV4-2 with TRBJ2-7, with D uncertain. Germline lookup yields CDR1 LGHNA and CDR2 YNFKEQ. The CDR3 consists of 14 residues. The ends were cut back, 1 base at V and 2 bases at J, with 9 bases in the middle. CDR3 bases: TGTGCCAGCAGCCAAGCGAGTTACCCCTACGAGCAGTACTTC. Protein: CASSQASYPYEQYF.

The table lists this clonotype with many counts. J is TRBJ1-6 and V is TRBV28; D is unclear. CDR3 size: 15 residues. The V end lost 3 bases, the J end lost 0 bases, and 6 bases lay between the germline ends. The germline CDR1 and CDR2 sequences are MDHEN and SYDVKM. This chain's CDR3 is CASSFASSYNSPLHF. As DNA, the CDR3 is TGTGCCAGCAGTTTTGCGAGCTCCTATAATTCACCCCTCCACTTT.

Ten or more counts support this clonotype. One end of the junction does not line up with germline, which may come from a read error. This chain uses TRBV29-1 with TRBJ2-1; 7 bases line up with TRBD2. This CDR3 contains 14 residues. The germline V gene has CDR1 SQVTM and CDR2 ANQGSEA. The CDR3: CSVEAGSSYNEQFF. In DNA form, the CDR3 reads TGCAGCGTGGAAGCGGGGTCTTCCTACAATGAGCAGTTCTTC.

The sample holds many counts of this clonotype. The rearrangement uses TRBV12-3 or TRBV12-4 and TRBJ1-1, with D hard to call. The CDR3 is 13 residues long. V was clipped by 5 bases and J by 3 bases, with 10 bases between them. The CDR3 sequence: CASSRAGDTEAFF. CDR3 coding DNA: TGTGCCAGCAGTCGGGCCGGGGACACTGAAGCTTTCTTT.

This clonotype was recorded at least ten times. The chain combines TRBV28 with TRBJ1-5, with unresolved D. CDR1 is MDHEN and CDR2 is SYDVKM in the germline V gene. CDR3 length: 14 amino acids. V dropped 3 bases and J dropped 4 bases, with 10 bases sitting between them. CDR3 region: CASSLWGTNQPQHF. As DNA, the CDR3 is TGTGCCAGCAGTTTGTGGGGAACTAATCAGCCCCAGCATTTT. The full variable domain, rest sourced from reference TRBV28 and TRBJ1-5, is DVKVTQSSRYLVKRTGEKVFLECVQDMDHENMFWYRQDPGLGLRLIYFSYDVKMKEKGDIPEGYSVSREKKERFSLILESASTNQTSMYLCASSLWGTNQPQHFGDGTRLSIL.

Many counts were recorded for this clonotype. The chain employs TRBV6-5 and TRBJ2-7; 7 bases map to TRBD2. The V gene's germline CDR1 is MNHEY and CDR2 SVGAGI. V lost 2 bases and J lost 0; bases outside the gene matches: 4. The CDR3 has 15 residues. The CDR3 DNA reads as TGTGCCAGCAGTTACGCCCGGGACTACTCCTACGAGCAGTACTTC. This translates into CASSYARDYSYEQYF.